One sample yielded the 21 T cell receptor beta chains listed below, sequenced in a study of chemoradiotherapy in HPV16-positive cancers. The assay was immunoSEQ multiplex PCR, and TCRdb's table has in-frame clones only and misses some. The table lists 12,000 or so clones, over 75% of them singletons, with about 2.5% in the top ten. Specimen: blood, collected from a patient who underwent chemoradiotherapy. These receptors were taken from a human donor with HPV-associated anogenital cancer.

The V and J genes are TRBV7-2 and TRBJ1-6, with D hard to call. The CDR3 has 13 residues. Trimming removed 5 bases from V and 9 bases from J, with 11 bases in between. Germline V lookup: CDR1 SGHTA, CDR2 FQGNSA. This chain's CDR3 is CASSPPASSPLHF. The CDR3 DNA follows: TGTGCCAGCAGCCCTCCAGCGTCTTCACCCCTCCACTTT.

The chain couples TRBV5-1 to TRBJ1-6; D is possibly TRBD1 (6 bases). Trimming stripped 0 bases from V and 10 bases from J, with 11 bases between. Germline V gene sequence: CDR1 SGHRS, CDR2 YFSETQ. This CDR3 is 14 amino acids long. CDR3 loop: CASSLGEGGSPLHF. CDR3 coding DNA: TGCGCCAGCAGCTTGGGGGAAGGGGGATCACCCCTCCACTTT.

The chain employs TRBV19 and TRBJ1-2, with a possible D match to TRBD1 (5 bases). CDR1 is LNHDA and CDR2 is SQIVND in the germline V gene (reference sequence). This CDR3 is 12 amino acids long. Trimming removed 3 bases from V and 7 bases from J, with 9 bases in between. This CDR3 reads CASSMAGVGYTF. The CDR3 region has the DNA TGTGCCAGTAGTATGGCGGGGGTTGGCTACACCTTC.

The chain recombines TRBV25-1 with TRBJ2-3; tentatively, D is TRBD1 (6 bases). Trimming left V 5 bases short and J 2 bases short, with 14 bases between. CDR1 is MGHDK, CDR2 SYGVNS, per germline. This CDR3 spans 15 amino acids. CDR3 amino acids: CASSSPGTTTDTQYF. The CDR3 DNA sequence: TGTGCCAGCAGTTCTCCCGGGACAACCACAGATACGCAGTATTTT.

This chain uses TRBV18 with TRBJ2-6, with TRBD1 matching 7 bases. The trim removed 5 bases at V and 2 bases at J, leaving 3 bases unmatched. Looked up from germline, CDR1 is KGHSH and CDR2 is LQKENI. The CDR3 is made up of 15 amino acids. The CDR3 sequence: CASSFQGAGANVLTF. CDR3 bases: TGTGCCAGCTCATTTCAGGGGGCTGGGGCCAACGTCCTGACTTTC. Complete variable domain (other parts from reference TRBV18 and TRBJ2-6): NAGVMQNPRHLVRRRGQEARLRCSPMKGHSHVYWYRQLPEEGLKFMVYLQKENIIDESGMPKERFSAEFPKEGPSILRIQQVVRGDSAAYFCASSFQGAGANVLTFGAGSRLTVL.

This clone has a handful of counts. This chain joins TRBV10-3 and TRBJ1-2; 7 bases fit TRBD1. The CDR3 has 13 amino acids. With 6 bases clipped from V and 3 bases from J, the junction kept 4 bases outside the gene matches. The germline V gene encodes CDR1 ENHRY and CDR2 SYGVKD. Written as DNA, the CDR3 is TGTGCCATCAGCGTAACAGGGGACTATGGCTACACCTTC. Residues: CAISVTGDYGYTF.

The chain carries TRBV5-1 and TRBJ2-3; no definite D call. CDR1 is SGHRS and CDR2 is YFSETQ in the germline V gene. The CDR3 spans 15 residues. Trimming took 1 base from V and 6 from J, leaving 15 bases between them. CDR3 DNA: TGCGCCAGCAGCTTGAGGCCCGAAACTTCGGATACGCAGTATTTT. The encoded protein is CASSLRPETSDTQYF.

The rearrangement uses TRBV2 and TRBJ2-2, with D uncertain. The CDR3 runs 15 residues. Germline V gene sequence: CDR1 SNHLY, CDR2 FYNNEI. Trimming took off 5 bases at V and 2 bases at J, with 12 bases between the two ends. The CDR3 reads CASSLIDINTGELFF. The DNA for the CDR3 is TGTGCCAGCAGTCTTATCGACATAAACACCGGGGAGCTGTTTTTT.

The chain joins TRBV5-1 to TRBJ2-4, with 9 positions matching TRBD1. The CDR3 has 17 residues. The J segment lost 9 bases and the V segment lost 0 bases, leaving 13 bases of the junction unmatched. Germline V gene lookup returns CDR1 SGHRS and CDR2 YFSETQ. This CDR3 is CASSLAPDRGGGGIQYF. The CDR3 bases are TGCGCCAGCAGCTTGGCCCCGGACAGGGGTGGAGGAGGCATTCAGTACTTC.

This chain links TRBV6-4 with TRBJ1-1; D is possibly TRBD1 (5 bases). The CDR3 has 13 residues. Germline V gene sequence: CDR1 MRHNA, CDR2 SNTAGT. V was clipped by 2 bases and J by 4 bases, with 8 bases between them. CDR3: CASSDTDSTEAFF. CDR3 coding DNA: TGTGCCAGCAGTGACACAGACAGCACTGAAGCTTTCTTT.

The rearrangement links TRBV7-9 to TRBJ1-1, with D unresolved. The CDR3 contains 13 residues. V lost 5 bases and J lost 1, with 8 bases in between. The V gene's germline CDR1 is SEHNR and CDR2 FQNEAQ (reference sequence). CDR3 in amino acids: CASSRTANTEAFF. CDR3 coding DNA: TGTGCCAGCAGCCGGACGGCGAACACTGAAGCTTTCTTT.

As regards this clone: At one of its ends the junction is not consistent with the germline gene, which may arise from a read error. The chain couples TRBV7-7 to TRBJ2-2; 7 nucleotides agree with TRBD1. CDR3 length equals 14 residues. The germline V gene has CDR1 SSHAT and CDR2 FNYEAQ (reference sequence). DNA for the CDR3: TGTGCTAGCAGCTTAGTCAGGGGGTCCGGGGAGCTGTTTTTT. It codes for CASSLVRGSGELFF. Variable domain in full (rest from reference TRBV7-7 and TRBJ2-2): GAGVSQSPRYKVTKRGQDVTLRCDPISSHATLYWYQQALGQGPEFLTYFNYEAQPDKSGLPSDRFSAERPEGSISTLTIQRTEQRDSAMYRCASSLVRGSGELFFGEGSRLTVL.

Only a few counts were recorded for this clone. This chain uses TRBV6-5 with TRBJ2-1, with 7 bases matching TRBD2. Losses at the gene ends were 8 bases for V and 4 bases for J; bases not matched to a gene: 5. Germline CDR1 is MNHEY and CDR2 is SVGAGI. The CDR3 is 13 amino acids. The CDR3 region is CASGREWYNEQFF. CDR3 nucleotide sequence: TGTGCCAGCGGGAGGGAGTGGTACAATGAGCAGTTCTTC.

J is TRBJ1-1 and V is TRBV7-9; a possible D gene is TRBD1 (5 bases). The CDR3 consists of 15 residues. Germline assignment: CDR1 SEHNR and CDR2 FQNEAQ (reference sequence). V was clipped by 5 bases and J by 3 bases, with 16 bases between them. DNA of the CDR3: TGTGCCAGCAGCGGCGGCGGGGCGTGGGACACTGAAGCTTTCTTT. Encoded protein: CASSGGGAWDTEAFF.

This clone appeared once. The chain couples TRBV5-1 to TRBJ1-2; D is unresolved. Germline CDR1 is SGHRS and CDR2 is YFSETQ. The CDR3 length is 15 residues. V lost 0 bases and J lost 1, with 10 bases in between. The CDR3 DNA follows: TGCGCCAGCAGCTTGGAGGAGTCATTTAACTATGGCTACACCTTC. Its translation is CASSLEESFNYGYTF.

The rearrangement uses TRBV9 and TRBJ1-1; D not resolved. Per germline, CDR1 SGDLS and CDR2 YYNGEE. CDR3 length: 15 amino acids. The germline V and J ends were trimmed by 0 bases and 1 base, with 10 bases remaining between them. CDR3 coding DNA: TGTGCCAGCAGCGTAGAAGTAGGGTCGAACACTGAAGCTTTCTTT. This sequence encodes CASSVEVGSNTEAFF.

The chain combines TRBV5-6 with TRBJ1-1, with 8 bases matching TRBD1. The J segment lost 11 bases and the V segment lost 3 bases, leaving 18 bases of the junction unmatched. The CDR3 has 16 residues. CDR1 and CDR2 (germline): SGHDT, YYEEEE. This CDR3 reads CASSSDDRGGSRGAFF. In nucleotides, the CDR3 is TGTGCCAGCAGCTCAGACGACAGGGGAGGATCACGTGGGGCTTTCTTT.

The V gene is TRBV18, the J gene TRBJ2-1; D is perhaps TRBD1 or TRBD2 (6 bases each). Trimming removed 5 bases from V and 6 bases from J, with 20 bases in between. CDR1 KGHSH and CDR2 LQKENI come from the germline V gene. The CDR3 length is 16 residues. The CDR3 sequence: CASSLIATGARNEQFF. CDR3 nucleotide sequence: TGTGCCAGCTCATTGATCGCGACGGGGGCCCGCAATGAGCAGTTCTTC.

The chain is built from TRBV11-2 and TRBJ2-1, with 11 positions matching TRBD2. V dropped 1 base and J dropped 4; count of bases not matched to a gene: 6. The germline gives CDR1 SGHAT, CDR2 FQNNGV. This CDR3 is built from 17 residues. CDR3 sequence: CASSLARTSGRYNEQFF. Here the CDR3 DNA reads TGTGCCAGCAGCTTAGCAAGGACTAGCGGGCGATACAATGAGCAGTTCTTC.

The CDR3 reads CASSPLGTGQGSSYEQYF. In DNA, the CDR3 is TGTGCCAGCTCACCACTGGGTACGGGACAGGGAAGCTCCTACGAGCAGTACTTC. The V and J genes are TRBV18 and TRBJ2-7; 9 bases fit TRBD1. The trim removed 1 base at V and 0 bases at J, leaving 10 bases unmatched. Germline CDR1 KGHSH, CDR2 LQKENI. The CDR3 is made up of 18 amino acids.

The rearrangement joins TRBV6-1 to TRBJ2-1; the D is unclear. Germline V CDR1 and CDR2: MNHNS, SASEGT. Trimming removed 4 bases from V and 4 bases from J, with 20 bases in between. The CDR3 is 17 residues long. As DNA, the CDR3 is TGTGCCAGCAGTGGCCCTTCCGGGCCGAAAATTTACAATGAGCAGTTCTTC. Encoded protein: CASSGPSGPKIYNEQFF.